These T cell receptor beta chains were read from a single sample in a study of shared clonotypes between healthy human individuals. Clones were read by immunoSEQ multiplex PCR, and TCRdb kept only the in-frame ones, dropping some. The table shows roughly 2 million clones, with 90% to 95% occurring only once. The source material was naive CD4+ T cells sorted from blood. These receptors were obtained from a man between 18 and 29 years old in good health. CDR3s include the opening cysteine and the closing phenylalanine or tryptophan. Each record gives: CDR3 length, V gene, CDR3 protein.

>14|TRBV12-5
CASGQGLSDGELFF
>13|TRBV6-4
CASSLEFTGELFF
>12|TRBV2
CASSEGQPFLHF
>17|TRBV6-1
CASSVGSSGIGTGELFF
>11|TRBV5-6
CASSLLETQYF
>16|TRBV7-2
CASSATRYTSTDTQYF
>14|TRBV7-8
CASSSLRDPRAQHF
>12|TRBV2
CASSDPTAPLHF
>14|TRBV10-3
CAISAAGGQDTQYF
>15|TRBV9
CASSVEGAPSYEQYF
>14|TRBV5-1
CASRSAGGGYEQYF
>15|TRBV30
CAWSRDGDVGDTQYF
>15|TRBV19
CASSTTSGGLAEAFF
>15|TRBV7-9
CASSSSGRRTYEQYF
>16|TRBV5-1
CASSSAGTGGTDTQYF
>15|TRBV9
CASSSGTTPQETQYF
>13|TRBV10-3
CAIGSRPDHGYTF
>14|TRBV7-9
CASSKGFPDYEQYF
>17|TRBV5-4
CASSLAGSGANTGELFF
>17|TRBV10-3
CAISNYGTGGLNYGYTF
>15|TRBV6-5
CASSLGGRGIETQYF
>12|TRBV12-2
CASRPPYGEQYF
>18|TRBV2
CASSLRAQPVKRQETQYF
>15|TRBV4-3
CASSQGDGGSYEQYF
>15|TRBV4-3
CASSQDHRGTYEQYF
>14|TRBV5-1
CASSPTGRGDEAFF
>15|TRBV14
CASSQRTASNEKLFF
>15|TRBV9
CASSVGRDPNTEAFF
>14|TRBV6-4
CASASSSYNSPLHF
>15|TRBV5-1
CASSLEGAKGTEAFF
>14|TRBV5-1
CASSFQTSSYEQYF
>14|TRBV7-8
CASREGGNSYEQYF
>18|TRBV19
CASSIDRFWVERYNEQFF
>12|TRBV10-3
CAISELGTEAFF
>16|TRBV5-7
CASRWNHERWTYEQYF
>15|TRBV5-1
CASSTGTGLNQPQHF
>13|TRBV5-4
CASSLRDTDTQYF
>17|TRBV6-4
CASSEQVSTSGANVLTF
>13|TRBV14
CASSAPVGGEQYF
>15|TRBV1
CTSSQDPGPNYGYTF
>16|TRBV4-3
CASSLGTGSNTGELFF
>12|TRBV28
CASVTGGYGYTF
>15|TRBV15
CATSRDPTTPDTQYF
>16|TRBV18
CASSTGTASGANVLTF